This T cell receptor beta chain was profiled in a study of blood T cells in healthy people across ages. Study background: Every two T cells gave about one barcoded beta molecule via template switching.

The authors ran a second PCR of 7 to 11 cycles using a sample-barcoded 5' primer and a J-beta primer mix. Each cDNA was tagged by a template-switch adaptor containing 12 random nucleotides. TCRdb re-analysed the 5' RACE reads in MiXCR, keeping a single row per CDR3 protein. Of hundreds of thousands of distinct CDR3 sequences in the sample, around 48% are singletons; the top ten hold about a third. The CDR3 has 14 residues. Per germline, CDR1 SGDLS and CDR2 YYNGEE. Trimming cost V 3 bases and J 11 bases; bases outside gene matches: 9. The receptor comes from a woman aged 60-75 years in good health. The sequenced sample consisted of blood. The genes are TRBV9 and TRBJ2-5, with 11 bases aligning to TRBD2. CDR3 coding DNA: TGTGCCAGCAGCGGTAGCGGGAGGGGGAATGAGCAGTACTTC. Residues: CASSGSGRGNEQYF. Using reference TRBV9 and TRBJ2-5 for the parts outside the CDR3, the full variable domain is DSGVTQTPKHLITATGQRVTLRCSPRSGDLSVYWYQQSLDQGLQFLIQYYNGEERAKGNILERFSAQQFPDLHSELNLSSLELGDSALYFCASSGSGRGNEQYFGPGTRLLVL.